A single sample is the source of the 7 T cell receptor beta chains below, sequenced in a study of blood T cell repertoires in COVID-19. The method was immunoSEQ multiplex PCR; TCRdb's version includes in-frame clones alone and lacks a portion of them. The sample shows about 95,000 clones, 75% to 85% of them seen only once. Sequences were obtained from peripheral blood. The receptor set was obtained from a man older than 75 with COVID-19, enrolled during active disease.

This chain uses TRBV9 with TRBJ2-7, with a possible D match to TRBD1 (6 bases). V dropped 4 bases and J dropped 2 bases, with 16 bases sitting between them. This CDR3 has 15 amino acids. Germline V gene lookup returns CDR1 SGDLS and CDR2 YYNGEE. The CDR3 loop reads CASSTQTGATYEQYF. In DNA, the CDR3 is TGTGCCAGCAGCACTCAGACAGGAGCAACCTACGAGCAGTACTTC.

This clone was picked up a small number of times. The chain carries TRBV6-6 and TRBJ2-7; 10 bases map to TRBD1. The CDR3 has 16 amino acids. Germline loops: CDR1 MNHNY, CDR2 SVGAGI (reference sequence). V lost 5 bases and J lost 4; bases outside the gene matches: 11. CDR3 in DNA: TGTGCCAGCAGTAAACAACCCGGGACAGGGGCGTACGAGCAGTACTTC. Residues: CASSKQPGTGAYEQYF.

V gene TRBV5-5 combines with J gene TRBJ1-5; TRBD1 might be the D (5 bases). With 0 bases removed from V and 1 base from J, the gap between germline ends came to 11 bases. The CDR3 is 16 residues long. Per the germline V gene, CDR1 is SGHKS and CDR2 is YYEKEE (reference sequence). The CDR3 DNA follows: TGTGCCAGCAGCTTGGATAGGGGTGGGAGCAATCAGCCCCAGCATTTT. Translated, it gives CASSLDRGGSNQPQHF.

The chain uses TRBV7-2 and TRBJ2-3, with unresolved D. The CDR3 runs 12 residues. The ends were cut back, 5 bases at V and 6 bases at J, with 9 bases in the middle. Germline-derived CDR1 and CDR2 are SGHTA and FQGNSA. The CDR3 bases are TGTGCCAGCAGCCGAGGAGCGGATACGCAGTATTTT. Protein product: CASSRGADTQYF.

V is TRBV7-9 and J is TRBJ1-1; tentative D call: TRBD1 (5 bases). Per the germline V gene, CDR1 is SEHNR and CDR2 is FQNEAQ (reference sequence). CDR3 size: 15 residues. The ends were cut back, 1 base at V and 3 bases at J, with 12 bases in the middle. Here the CDR3 reads CASSLEGGQDTEAFF. The CDR3 DNA reads as TGTGCCAGCAGCTTAGAGGGCGGACAAGACACTGAAGCTTTCTTT.

The V gene is TRBV9, the J gene TRBJ2-1; 9 nucleotides align to TRBD2. Germline V lookup: CDR1 SGDLS, CDR2 YYNGEE. V shed 2 bases and J 4 bases; nucleotides not matched to a gene: 7. The length of the CDR3 is 16 residues. CDR3 region: CASSVDGAGGYNEQFF. CDR3 in DNA: TGTGCCAGCAGCGTTGACGGGGCGGGAGGGTACAATGAGCAGTTCTTC.

This sequence joins TRBV5-1 and TRBJ2-1; the match to TRBD1 covers 7 bases. J lost 10 bases, V lost 3 bases, and 13 bases had no gene match. This CDR3 is 15 amino acids long. Germline V lookup: CDR1 SGHRS, CDR2 YFSETQ. CDR3 region: CASSSLGTESGEQFF. In DNA form, the CDR3 reads TGCGCCAGCAGCTCCCTCGGGACAGAATCGGGAGAGCAGTTCTTC.